This record looks at one TCR beta chain sequence and its context. V was pared by 1 base and J by 8 bases, with 15 bases between. Germline V CDR1 and CDR2: KGHSH, LQKENI. The CDR3 consists of 15 residues. The protocol was immunoSEQ multiplex PCR, while the TCRdb copy is restricted to in-frame clones and leaves out a portion. The sample records 75,000 to 100,000 clones, approximately 80% being singletons. Autoimmune disease history or systemic immunosuppression disqualified patients. These data belong to a study of OX40 agonist ivuxolimab in advanced cancers. In the study overall: Administration of intravenous ivuxolimab to patients occurred every 2 weeks at 0.01 to 10 mg/kg. There were three patients with partial responses, one having hepatocellular carcinoma and two cutaneous melanoma.

This specimen consisted of CD4+ or CD8+ T cells sorted from blood, obtained in a trial of the OX40 agonist ivuxolimab. The sequence came from an adult with an advanced solid tumor such as melanoma, head and neck, liver or kidney cancer. The rearrangement uses TRBV18 and TRBJ2-1, with unresolved D. The CDR3 reads CASSPRPLGTDEQFF. CDR3 nucleotide sequence: TGTGCCAGCTCACCACGGCCCCTGGGCACGGATGAGCAGTTCTTC. The full variable domain, in which reference TRBV18 and TRBJ2-1 provide the parts outside the CDR3, is NAGVMQNPRHLVRRRGQEARLRCSPMKGHSHVYWYRQLPEEGLKFMVYLQKENIIDESGMPKERFSAEFPKEGPSILRIQQVVRGDSAAYFCASSPRPLGTDEQFFGPGTRLTVL.